The 10 T cell receptor beta chains below all came from one sample that was sequenced in a study of blood T cell repertoires in COVID-19. Profiled with immunoSEQ multiplex PCR; TCRdb holds only in-frame clones, not every one. The top ten hold 20% to 25% of the sample, which has 150,000 to 200,000 clones, 86% seen once. Sequencing was performed on peripheral blood. These receptors came from a man in his sixties or seventies with active or convalescent COVID-19.

The chain has TRBV18 and TRBJ1-3, with 9 nucleotides matching TRBD1. CDR3 length: 17 amino acids. CDR1 is KGHSH and CDR2 is LQKENI in the germline V gene. V lost 2 bases, J lost 2 bases, and 7 bases stayed unmatched. The CDR3 region is CASSPNDRGNAGNTIYF. DNA for the CDR3: TGTGCCAGCTCACCAAACGACAGGGGGAACGCTGGAAACACCATATATTTT.

This sequence joins TRBV5-1 and TRBJ2-7; D is possibly TRBD2 (5 bases). This CDR3 comprises 14 residues. V was clipped by 2 bases and J by 0 bases, with 9 bases between them. From germline, CDR1 is SGHRS and CDR2 YFSETQ. CDR3 sequence: CASSFTAASYEQYF. CDR3 DNA: TGCGCCAGCAGCTTTACAGCGGCCTCCTACGAGCAGTACTTC.

This chain joins TRBV21-1 and TRBJ1-2; the D segment call TRBD1 is taken from the table without a DNA check. TRBV21-1 constitutes a pseudogene. This CDR3 comprises 20 residues. CDR3 residues: CASSTKCHDRSLEANYGYTF. DNA of the CDR3: TGTGCCAGCAGCACAAAGTGCCATGACAGGAGCCTAGAAGCTAACTATGGCTACACCTTC.

The chain carries TRBV7-2 and TRBJ2-7; 9 bases line up with TRBD2. The CDR3 consists of 17 residues. J gave up 0 bases and V 3 bases, and 9 bases lay outside the gene matches. Germline V gene sequence: CDR1 SGHTA, CDR2 FQGNSA. The CDR3: CASSFQGGAGGSYEQYF. DNA for the CDR3: TGTGCCAGCAGCTTCCAAGGGGGAGCGGGAGGCTCCTACGAGCAGTACTTC.

The gene calls are TRBV15 and TRBJ1-2; D is uncertain. Looked up from germline, CDR1 is LNHNV and CDR2 is YYDKDF (reference sequence). V was clipped by 3 bases and J by 4 bases, with 18 bases between them. CDR3 length equals 16 residues. The CDR3 coding sequence is TGTGCCACCAGCAGGGGCTTAGAGGGTCTCGGCTATGGCTACACCTTC. It yields the protein CATSRGLEGLGYGYTF.

The chain joins TRBV6-5 to TRBJ2-6, with D possibly TRBD1 on 6 matching bases. The CDR3 extends over 15 amino acids. Germline values: CDR1 MNHEY, CDR2 SVGAGI. V dropped 6 bases and J dropped 2 bases, with 11 bases sitting between them. In DNA form, the CDR3 reads TGTGCCAGCAGCTTCAGGGACACTGGGGCCAACGTCCTGACTTTC. Encoded protein: CASSFRDTGANVLTF.

The V and J genes are TRBV5-6 and TRBJ1-5; TRBD1 aligns across 9 bases. The germline gives CDR1 SGHDT, CDR2 YYEEEE. Germline trimming cut 5 bases from V and 0 bases from J; bases unmatched to any gene: 6. The CDR3 runs to 16 residues. CDR3 coding DNA: TGTGCCAGCAGTCGCGACAGGGGGTATAGCAATCAGCCCCAGCATTTT. Its protein product is CASSRDRGYSNQPQHF.

This clone was counted once. The V gene is TRBV5-1, the J gene TRBJ1-2; 10 bases fit TRBD1. Trimming cost V 4 bases and J 1 base; bases outside gene matches: 4. The CDR3 totals 15 residues. In germline, CDR1 is SGHRS, CDR2 YFSETQ. CDR3: CASSPWTGGNYGYTF. The DNA for the CDR3 is TGCGCCAGCAGCCCGTGGACAGGGGGTAACTATGGCTACACCTTC.

V usage is TRBV9 and J usage is TRBJ2-1; 7 nucleotides align to TRBD2. V trimming: 2 bases; J trimming: 3 bases; junction bases outside the gene matches: 5. The CDR3 length is 15 residues. Germline assignment: CDR1 SGDLS and CDR2 YYNGEE. CDR3 coding DNA: TGTGCCAGCAGCGTTGACGGGAGGCACTACAATGAGCAGTTCTTC. Amino acid sequence: CASSVDGRHYNEQFF. Looking up the rest from reference TRBV9 and TRBJ2-1 gives the full variable domain: DSGVTQTPKHLITATGQRVTLRCSPRSGDLSVYWYQQSLDQGLQFLIQYYNGEERAKGNILERFSAQQFPDLHSELNLSSLELGDSALYFCASSVDGRHYNEQFFGPGTRLTVL.

This chain links TRBV7-9 with TRBJ2-7; possible D gene TRBD1, 5 bases. CDR3 length: 12 residues. Germline V gene data show CDR1 as SEHNR and CDR2 as FQNEAQ (reference sequence). V gave up 6 bases and J gave up 4 bases, with 10 bases separating them. CDR3 in amino acids: CASRPDRYEQYF. CDR3 coding DNA: TGTGCCAGCAGACCCGACAGATACGAGCAGTACTTC.